A selection of T cell receptor beta chains follows, all from one sample in a study of blood T cell repertoires in COVID-19. The table came from immunoSEQ multiplex PCR; TCRdb's copy has only in-frame clones and leaves some out. Here the sample spans around 110,000 clones, about 91% being singletons. The specimen sequenced was peripheral blood. These TCRs come from a man between 45 and 60 years old with active or convalescent COVID-19. The CDR3 runs from the conserved cysteine through the conserved F or W. A D gene is named only where the DNA matches it firmly. Size values are once, few and many counts, or a class for expanded clones, and some rows have none.

clone_size: .; d_call: TRBD1; v_call: TRBV5-4; j_call: TRBJ1-2; cdr3_nt: TGTGCCAGCAGCAAAGGACAGGGGTCCTATGGCTACACCTTC; cdr3_aa: CASSKGQGSYGYTF
clone_size: few; d_call: .; v_call: TRBV2; j_call: TRBJ1-4; cdr3_nt: TGTGCCAGCGGGCCGAATGAAAAACTGTTTTTT; cdr3_aa: CASGPNEKLFF
clone_size: .; d_call: TRBD1; v_call: TRBV27; j_call: TRBJ1-6; cdr3_nt: TGTGCCAGCAGAAAGCTACGGGACAGTCCTAATTCACCCCTCCACTTT; cdr3_aa: CASRKLRDSPNSPLHF
clone_size: .; d_call: TRBD1; v_call: TRBV6-5; j_call: TRBJ1-3; cdr3_nt: TGTGCCAGCAGACTTACCGGGACAGCCGGAAACACCATATATTTT; cdr3_aa: CASRLTGTAGNTIYF
clone_size: once; d_call: .; v_call: TRBV27; j_call: TRBJ1-5; cdr3_nt: TGTGCCAGCAGTAAAGAATGGCAGAATCAGCCCCAGCATTTT; cdr3_aa: CASSKEWQNQPQHF
clone_size: .; d_call: TRBD2; v_call: TRBV18; j_call: TRBJ2-2; cdr3_nt: TGTGCCAGCTCAGAGACTAGCGGGAGGAGCGCCGGGGAGCTGTTTTTT; cdr3_aa: CASSETSGRSAGELFF
clone_size: .; d_call: TRBD2; v_call: TRBV5-8; j_call: TRBJ2-2; cdr3_nt: TGTGCCAGCAGCCTACTAGCGGGAGGGCCGGGCACCGGGGAGCTGTTTTTT; cdr3_aa: CASSLLAGGPGTGELFF
clone_size: .; d_call: TRBD1; v_call: TRBV13; j_call: TRBJ2-7; cdr3_nt: TGTGCCAGCAGCTTAAGGACAGGGGGTCCCTACGAGCAGTACTTC; cdr3_aa: CASSLRTGGPYEQYF
clone_size: .; d_call: .; v_call: TRBV4-3; j_call: TRBJ2-1; cdr3_nt: TGCGCCAGCAGCCAAGAGGCCGGGGGAGAGCAGTTCTTC; cdr3_aa: CASSQEAGGEQFF
clone_size: .; d_call: .; v_call: TRBV2; j_call: TRBJ2-2; cdr3_nt: TGTGCCAGCAGGAGGGACTTAGACACCGGGGAGCTGTTTTTT; cdr3_aa: CASRRDLDTGELFF
clone_size: .; d_call: TRBD1; v_call: TRBV19; j_call: TRBJ2-3; cdr3_nt: TGTGCCAGTGAGAACTCCGGGACAGGGGGCACAGATACGCAGTATTTT; cdr3_aa: CASENSGTGGTDTQYF
clone_size: .; d_call: TRBD2; v_call: TRBV10-3; j_call: TRBJ2-7; cdr3_nt: TGTGCCACCCGACCGATCAACCTGGGGCCGGGGGGGAACGAGCAGTACTTC; cdr3_aa: CATRPINLGPGGNEQYF
clone_size: .; d_call: .; v_call: TRBV7-6; j_call: TRBJ2-2; cdr3_nt: TGTGCCAGCAGCTTAGGTGGACTTTCCGAACGAACCGGGGAGCTGTTTTTT; cdr3_aa: CASSLGGLSERTGELFF
clone_size: .; d_call: .; v_call: TRBV4-1; j_call: TRBJ1-4; cdr3_nt: TGCGCCAGCAGCCAGGGTCCGATGACAAGAAAGAATGAAAAACTGTTTTTT; cdr3_aa: CASSQGPMTRKNEKLFF
clone_size: once; d_call: TRBD2; v_call: TRBV10-2; j_call: TRBJ2-5; cdr3_nt: TGCGCCAGCAGTGAGGGTACGGGAGGGCCGGGTGTGGAGACCCAGTACTTC; cdr3_aa: CASSEGTGGPGVETQYF
clone_size: .; d_call: .; v_call: TRBV28; j_call: TRBJ2-2; cdr3_nt: TGTGCCAGCAGTTCCCGACTAGTTCCCCCCGGGGAGCTGTTTTTT; cdr3_aa: CASSSRLVPPGELFF
clone_size: .; d_call: TRBD2; v_call: TRBV7-2; j_call: TRBJ2-5; cdr3_nt: TGTGCCAGCAGCGGTCGTCCGGGACTAGCGGAAGAGACCCAGTACTTC; cdr3_aa: CASSGRPGLAEETQYF
clone_size: .; d_call: .; v_call: TRBV1; j_call: TRBJ1-1; cdr3_nt: TGCACCAGCGATCTACAGGGGCAACGCACTGAAGCTTTCTTT; cdr3_aa: CTSDLQGQRTEAFF
clone_size: .; d_call: TRBD2; v_call: TRBV7-2; j_call: TRBJ2-7; cdr3_nt: TGTGCCAGCAGCTTAGTACGGGGGGATTTCTCCTACGAGCAGTACTTC; cdr3_aa: CASSLVRGDFSYEQYF
clone_size: .; d_call: .; v_call: TRBV2; j_call: TRBJ1-2; cdr3_nt: TGTGCCAGCAGTGAATTGTCCGGGGGGGGATATGGCTACACCTTC; cdr3_aa: CASSELSGGGYGYTF
clone_size: few; d_call: .; v_call: TRBV9; j_call: TRBJ1-1; cdr3_nt: TGTGCCAGCAGCGTAGAGGGGATATCCACTGAAGCTTTCTTT; cdr3_aa: CASSVEGISTEAFF
clone_size: few; d_call: .; v_call: TRBV6-5; j_call: TRBJ2-7; cdr3_nt: TGTGCCAGCAGTCGTGACAGGTCCAGCTCCTACGAGCAGTACTTC; cdr3_aa: CASSRDRSSSYEQYF
clone_size: .; d_call: .; v_call: TRBV13; j_call: TRBJ1-5; cdr3_nt: TGTGCCAGCAGCTTAGGCGGGGGACGCCCCGGAGGCAATCAGCCCCAGCATTTT; cdr3_aa: CASSLGGGRPGGNQPQHF
clone_size: .; d_call: TRBD1; v_call: TRBV6-5; j_call: TRBJ1-4; cdr3_nt: TGTGCCAGCAGTAAGACAGGGGGCCGGGAAAAACTGTTTTTT; cdr3_aa: CASSKTGGREKLFF
clone_size: .; d_call: TRBD1; v_call: TRBV6-4; j_call: TRBJ1-4; cdr3_nt: TGTGCCAGGGCAAACAGGGGGCAGAATGAAAAACTGTTTTTT; cdr3_aa: CARANRGQNEKLFF
clone_size: .; d_call: .; v_call: TRBV19; j_call: TRBJ2-1; cdr3_nt: TGTGCCAGTAGTCACCTTCGCGGGCATACCTCCGACAATGAGCAGTTCTTC; cdr3_aa: CASSHLRGHTSDNEQFF
clone_size: .; d_call: .; v_call: TRBV5-1; j_call: TRBJ2-3; cdr3_nt: TGCGCCAGCAGCTTCCTCGGTTATAGCACAGATACGCAGTATTTT; cdr3_aa: CASSFLGYSTDTQYF
clone_size: .; d_call: TRBD1; v_call: TRBV18; j_call: TRBJ2-7; cdr3_nt: TGTGCCAGCTCAACCGGGACAGGGCCCTACGAGCAGTACTTC; cdr3_aa: CASSTGTGPYEQYF
clone_size: .; d_call: TRBD1; v_call: TRBV19; j_call: TRBJ1-2; cdr3_nt: TGTGCCAGTAGTATTTCAGGGGGAGGCTACACCTTC; cdr3_aa: CASSISGGGYTF
clone_size: .; d_call: .; v_call: TRBV6-5; j_call: TRBJ2-1; cdr3_nt: TGTGCCAGCAACAGGGAGTTTACCTACAATGAGCAGTTCTTC; cdr3_aa: CASNREFTYNEQFF
clone_size: .; d_call: TRBD2; v_call: TRBV10-3; j_call: TRBJ2-5; cdr3_nt: TGTGCCATCAGGGGGACTAGCGGGACCCTAGAGACCCAGTACTTC; cdr3_aa: CAIRGTSGTLETQYF
clone_size: once; d_call: TRBD2; v_call: TRBV14; j_call: TRBJ2-2; cdr3_nt: TGTGCCAGCAGCCAAACCAGTAGCGGGAGGACCGGGGAGCTGTTTTTT; cdr3_aa: CASSQTSSGRTGELFF
clone_size: .; d_call: .; v_call: TRBV7-9; j_call: TRBJ1-1; cdr3_nt: TGTGCCGGATCCTCGGGGGGCACTGAAGCTTTCTTT; cdr3_aa: CAGSSGGTEAFF
clone_size: .; d_call: .; v_call: TRBV4-3; j_call: TRBJ2-3; cdr3_nt: TGCGCCAGCAGCCAAGATTATCGGGGTCTCACAGATACGCAGTATTTT; cdr3_aa: CASSQDYRGLTDTQYF
clone_size: .; d_call: TRBD1; v_call: TRBV4-1; j_call: TRBJ2-2; cdr3_nt: TGCGCCAGCAGCCGGGACAGGGAGAACACCGGGGAGCTGTTTTTT; cdr3_aa: CASSRDRENTGELFF
clone_size: .; d_call: TRBD1; v_call: TRBV24-1; j_call: TRBJ1-2; cdr3_nt: TGTGCCACCAGTGTCAGGACAGGGGATGGCTACACCTTC; cdr3_aa: CATSVRTGDGYTF
clone_size: .; d_call: .; v_call: TRBV6-1; j_call: TRBJ1-1; cdr3_nt: TGTGCCAGCAGTGAATACTCCAAGAACACTGAAGCTTTCTTT; cdr3_aa: CASSEYSKNTEAFF
clone_size: once; d_call: TRBD2; v_call: TRBV28; j_call: TRBJ2-3; cdr3_nt: TGTGCCAGCAGTTTAGCCCCGGGAGGGATGCGCACAGATACGCAGTATTTT; cdr3_aa: CASSLAPGGMRTDTQYF
clone_size: .; d_call: .; v_call: TRBV6-6; j_call: TRBJ2-7; cdr3_nt: TGTGCCAGCAGTCCGGACAGCTCCTACGAGCAGTACTTC; cdr3_aa: CASSPDSSYEQYF
clone_size: .; d_call: .; v_call: TRBV7-2; j_call: TRBJ2-1; cdr3_nt: TGTGCCAGCAGTCCTAGCGCGTCCGGTCTCAATGAGCAGTTCTTC; cdr3_aa: CASSPSASGLNEQFF
clone_size: few; d_call: .; v_call: TRBV6-4; j_call: TRBJ2-2; cdr3_nt: TGTGCCAGCAGTGACGGGGGAGGATCCACCGGGGAGCTGTTTTTT; cdr3_aa: CASSDGGGSTGELFF
clone_size: .; d_call: .; v_call: TRBV6-5; j_call: TRBJ1-5; cdr3_nt: TGTGCCAGCAGTTACTCGAAGGGGAATCAGCCCCAGCATTTT; cdr3_aa: CASSYSKGNQPQHF
clone_size: .; d_call: .; v_call: TRBV15; j_call: TRBJ1-4; cdr3_nt: TGTGCCACCAGAGACCACCGGGAGCCGGCAAGTGAAAAACTGTTTTTT; cdr3_aa: CATRDHREPASEKLFF
clone_size: .; d_call: TRBD2; v_call: TRBV5-1; j_call: TRBJ2-3; cdr3_nt: TGCGCCAGCAGCTTGGCTAGCGGTGTAAGGGGTGGAGAGGCGCAGTATTTT; cdr3_aa: CASSLASGVRGGEAQYF
clone_size: few; d_call: .; v_call: TRBV10-3; j_call: TRBJ2-7; cdr3_nt: TGTGCCATCAGTGGCGACTCCTACGAGCAGTACTTC; cdr3_aa: CAISGDSYEQYF
clone_size: .; d_call: TRBD1; v_call: TRBV13; j_call: TRBJ2-4; cdr3_nt: TGTGCCAGCAGCTTATCAGGGGGCGAGTGGAACATTCAGTACTTC; cdr3_aa: CASSLSGGEWNIQYF
clone_size: few; d_call: TRBD1; v_call: TRBV27; j_call: TRBJ2-7; cdr3_nt: TGTGCCAGCAGTAGAACGGGACAGGGGGCGTACGAGCAGTACTTC; cdr3_aa: CASSRTGQGAYEQYF
clone_size: .; d_call: TRBD2; v_call: TRBV28; j_call: TRBJ2-7; cdr3_nt: TGTGCCAGCATTCACGGGGGGACTAGCGGTAGAGATTACGAGCAGTACTTC; cdr3_aa: CASIHGGTSGRDYEQYF
clone_size: .; d_call: .; v_call: TRBV12-3/TRBV12-4; j_call: TRBJ1-6; cdr3_nt: TGTGCCAGCAGTACTGTTCCTTCGCCCCTCCACTTT; cdr3_aa: CASSTVPSPLHF
clone_size: .; d_call: TRBD2; v_call: TRBV19; j_call: TRBJ2-5; cdr3_nt: TGTGCCAGTAGTTTAGCGGGAGGAGGGGAGACCCAGTACTTC; cdr3_aa: CASSLAGGGETQYF
clone_size: few; d_call: TRBD2; v_call: TRBV3-1/TRBV3-2; j_call: TRBJ2-4; cdr3_nt: TGTGCCAGCAGCCTACTAGCGGGAGGGCGTCTAGCCAAAAACATTCAGTACTTC; cdr3_aa: CASSLLAGGRLAKNIQYF
clone_size: .; d_call: TRBD2; v_call: TRBV28; j_call: TRBJ2-1; cdr3_nt: TGTGCCAGCAGACCAGGACTAGCGGGTCACAATGAGCAGTTCTTC; cdr3_aa: CASRPGLAGHNEQFF
clone_size: .; d_call: TRBD1; v_call: TRBV29-1; j_call: TRBJ2-7; cdr3_nt: TGCAGCGCCATGGTGGGACAGGGAATCTACGAGCAGTACTTC; cdr3_aa: CSAMVGQGIYEQYF